The rows below give T cell receptor beta chains drawn from one sample of a study of blood T cell repertoires in COVID-19. The table came from immunoSEQ multiplex PCR; TCRdb's copy has only in-frame clones and leaves some out. The table records about 300,000 clones, over 75% of them present only once. Sequencing was carried out using peripheral blood. These TCRs come from a young woman with COVID-19, enrolled during active disease. The CDR3 runs from the conserved cysteine through the conserved F or W. The D gene is left open where the match is weak. Some rows mark clone size as missing; the rest say once, few, many or name a class of expanded clone.

CDR3 DNA: TGTGCCAGCAGTTCACCCAGGGTAGATCGTGAAAAACTGTTTTTT
CDR3 protein: CASSSPRVDREKLFF
D gene: -
CDR3 length: 15
J gene: TRBJ1-4
clone size: -
V gene: TRBV28

CDR3 DNA: TGTGCCAGCAGCTTAGTTTCAGGGGGCGGATATGGCTACACCTTC
CDR3 protein: CASSLVSGGGYGYTF
D gene: TRBD1
CDR3 length: 15
J gene: TRBJ1-2
clone size: -
V gene: TRBV7-2

CDR3 DNA: TGCGCCAGCAGCCCTCGGACAGGAACCTACGAGCAGTACTTC
CDR3 protein: CASSPRTGTYEQYF
D gene: TRBD1
CDR3 length: 14
J gene: TRBJ2-7
clone size: -
V gene: TRBV4-1

CDR3 DNA: TGTGCCATCAGTGGGGCCAGGGAAGAGACCCAGTACTTC
CDR3 protein: CAISGAREETQYF
D gene: -
CDR3 length: 13
J gene: TRBJ2-5
clone size: -
V gene: TRBV10-3

CDR3 DNA: TGCGCCAGCAGCTGGCATCAGGGGGAGGAGACCCAGTACTTC
CDR3 protein: CASSWHQGEETQYF
D gene: TRBD1
CDR3 length: 14
J gene: TRBJ2-5
clone size: -
V gene: TRBV5-1

CDR3 DNA: TGTGCCACAAAATCCCGGGACAGGGTTGTAGATACGCAGTATTTT
CDR3 protein: CATKSRDRVVDTQYF
D gene: TRBD1
CDR3 length: 15
J gene: TRBJ2-3
clone size: -
V gene: TRBV2

CDR3 DNA: TGTGCCAGCAGTCCGGGGACAGTCGATTATAATTCACCCCTCCACTTT
CDR3 protein: CASSPGTVDYNSPLHF
D gene: TRBD1
CDR3 length: 16
J gene: TRBJ1-6
clone size: -
V gene: TRBV27

CDR3 DNA: TGTGCCAGCAGCCCCGACAATTATGGCTACACCTTC
CDR3 protein: CASSPDNYGYTF
D gene: -
CDR3 length: 12
J gene: TRBJ1-2
clone size: -
V gene: TRBV14

CDR3 DNA: TGTGCCAGCAGCCTCCCAGGGGTAGGAAACACCATATATTTT
CDR3 protein: CASSLPGVGNTIYF
D gene: -
CDR3 length: 14
J gene: TRBJ1-3
clone size: -
V gene: TRBV13

CDR3 DNA: TGTGCCACCTCAGACAGGGGGACCTATAATTCACCCCTCCACTTT
CDR3 protein: CATSDRGTYNSPLHF
D gene: TRBD1
CDR3 length: 15
J gene: TRBJ1-6
clone size: -
V gene: TRBV27

CDR3 DNA: TGCGCCAGCAGCAAGACAGGTGGCGGCTACACCTTC
CDR3 protein: CASSKTGGGYTF
D gene: -
CDR3 length: 12
J gene: TRBJ1-2
clone size: -
V gene: TRBV5-1

CDR3 DNA: TGTGCCAGCTCACCTGACAGGAACTATGGCTACACCTTC
CDR3 protein: CASSPDRNYGYTF
D gene: -
CDR3 length: 13
J gene: TRBJ1-2
clone size: -
V gene: TRBV18

CDR3 DNA: TGTGCCAGCAGCTCATCGACAGGGGATCACGGCTACACCTTC
CDR3 protein: CASSSSTGDHGYTF
D gene: TRBD1
CDR3 length: 14
J gene: TRBJ1-2
clone size: -
V gene: TRBV7-9

CDR3 DNA: TGTGCCAGCAGCTTAGACAGGGCAGGGGCCAACGTCCTGACTTTC
CDR3 protein: CASSLDRAGANVLTF
D gene: -
CDR3 length: 15
J gene: TRBJ2-6
clone size: -
V gene: TRBV11-2

CDR3 DNA: TGCGCCAGCAGCCACAGCGGAGACTCCTACAATGAGCAGTTCTTC
CDR3 protein: CASSHSGDSYNEQFF
D gene: -
CDR3 length: 15
J gene: TRBJ2-1
clone size: -
V gene: TRBV4-1

CDR3 DNA: TGTGCCAGCAGTGAACCTCTGTTCCAGTACTTC
CDR3 protein: CASSEPLFQYF
D gene: -
CDR3 length: 11
J gene: TRBJ2-5
clone size: -
V gene: TRBV6-1

CDR3 DNA: TGTGCCAGCAGTTTCCACAGGGACTACGAGCAGTACTTC
CDR3 protein: CASSFHRDYEQYF
D gene: -
CDR3 length: 13
J gene: TRBJ2-7
clone size: -
V gene: TRBV28

CDR3 DNA: TGTGCCAGCAGTTACTCGACGAGGCAGGGGAACCACGAGCAGTACTTC
CDR3 protein: CASSYSTRQGNHEQYF
D gene: -
CDR3 length: 16
J gene: TRBJ2-7
clone size: -
V gene: TRBV6-2/TRBV6-3

CDR3 DNA: TGTGCCACCAGCAGAGACCTAGCGGGAGAGGGGTCCTACAATGAGCAGTTCTTC
CDR3 protein: CATSRDLAGEGSYNEQFF
D gene: TRBD2
CDR3 length: 18
J gene: TRBJ2-1
clone size: -
V gene: TRBV15

CDR3 DNA: TGTGCCAGCAGGCCTCCTAGCGGGAGGTATAGCACAGATACGCAGTATTTT
CDR3 protein: CASRPPSGRYSTDTQYF
D gene: TRBD2
CDR3 length: 17
J gene: TRBJ2-3
clone size: once
V gene: TRBV27

CDR3 DNA: TGTGCCAGCAGTAGCCACGGACAGCGAAGCTCCTACGAGCAGTACTTC
CDR3 protein: CASSSHGQRSSYEQYF
D gene: -
CDR3 length: 16
J gene: TRBJ2-7
clone size: -
V gene: TRBV27

CDR3 DNA: TGTGCCAGCGCCCGGACAGGGGAAGAGACCCAGTACTTC
CDR3 protein: CASARTGEETQYF
D gene: TRBD1
CDR3 length: 13
J gene: TRBJ2-5
clone size: -
V gene: TRBV12-3/TRBV12-4

CDR3 DNA: TGTGCCAGCAGCTTAGCCGGGGTAGCGGGAGACCCCTACGAGCAGTACTTC
CDR3 protein: CASSLAGVAGDPYEQYF
D gene: TRBD2
CDR3 length: 17
J gene: TRBJ2-7
clone size: -
V gene: TRBV7-9

CDR3 DNA: TGTGCCAGCAGTGAGACAGGATACTATGGCTACACCTTC
CDR3 protein: CASSETGYYGYTF
D gene: -
CDR3 length: 13
J gene: TRBJ1-2
clone size: -
V gene: TRBV28

CDR3 DNA: TGTGCCAGCAGCTTGGCCTTAAAGGGAGACGAGCAGTACTTC
CDR3 protein: CASSLALKGDEQYF
D gene: -
CDR3 length: 14
J gene: TRBJ2-7
clone size: -
V gene: TRBV5-5

CDR3 DNA: TGTGCCAGTAGTAGTCCCGGGACAGGGCCGGGCGGCGCTGAAGCTTTCTTT
CDR3 protein: CASSSPGTGPGGAEAFF
D gene: TRBD1
CDR3 length: 17
J gene: TRBJ1-1
clone size: -
V gene: TRBV19

CDR3 DNA: TGTGCCAGCAGGGGGGAGGGTAGCAATCAGCCCCAGCATTTT
CDR3 protein: CASRGEGSNQPQHF
D gene: -
CDR3 length: 14
J gene: TRBJ1-5
clone size: -
V gene: TRBV6-6